The 24 T cell receptor beta chains below all came from one sample that was sequenced in a study of early T cells in non-severe SARS-CoV-2 infection. TCRdb independently ran MiXCR on the 5' RACE reads; one entry per CDR3 protein. The table has more than 85,000 distinct CDR3 sequences, roughly 15% seen once. Sequencing used whole blood, obtained at baseline. These receptors all stem from an adult who was a healthcare worker with PCR-confirmed SARS-CoV-2 infection or an uninfected control (not recorded which).

The genes are TRBV3-1 and TRBJ1-1, with no clear D. Trimming left V 2 bases short and J 7 bases short, with 17 bases between. Germline V lookup: CDR1 LGHDT, CDR2 YNNKEL (reference sequence). The CDR3 loop spans 15 amino acids. The CDR3 DNA follows: TGTGCCAGCAGCCAAAGTGAGGTTGTGGGGAGTGAAGCTTTCTTT. It is translated as CASSQSEVVGSEAFF.

The chain joins TRBV28 to TRBJ1-1; D possibly corresponds to TRBD1 (6 bases). Looked up from germline, CDR1 is MDHEN and CDR2 is SYDVKM. This CDR3 spans 15 amino acids. Trimming pared 5 bases from V and 8 bases from J, leaving 21 bases between. The CDR3 DNA reads TGTGCCAGCAGTCTGATCCCTCCTACGGGACACGAAGCTTTCTTT. It codes for CASSLIPPTGHEAFF.

The rearrangement uses TRBV12-3 or TRBV12-4 and TRBJ2-1, with D hard to call. The V and J ends lost 5 bases and 15 bases respectively, with 17 bases between them. CDR3 length: 12 amino acids. The CDR3 loop reads CASSLSPAKSFF. The CDR3 DNA follows: TGTGCCAGCAGTCTTAGTCCGGCTAAGTCGTTCTTC.

The sample holds a few counts of this clonotype. The chain combines TRBV4-1 with TRBJ2-2, with 9 bases fitting TRBD2. Losses at the gene ends were 4 bases for V and 6 bases for J; bases not matched to a gene: 9. The CDR3 is 16 residues long. CDR1 is MGHRA, CDR2 YSYEKL, per germline. The CDR3 region has the DNA TGCGCCAGCAGCCCGAGGGGACTAGCTAACTCCGGGGAGCTGTTTTTT. Encoded protein: CASSPRGLANSGELFF.

The chain links TRBV7-2 to TRBJ2-2, with D hard to call. The germline V and J ends were trimmed by 7 bases and 3 bases, with 6 bases remaining between them. Germline V gene data show CDR1 as SGHTA and CDR2 as FQGNSA. The CDR3 is 12 residues long. The CDR3 sequence is CASTTYTGELFF. In nucleotides, the CDR3 is TGTGCCAGCACCACCTACACCGGGGAGCTGTTTTTT.

This clonotype was counted only a few times. This chain links TRBV7-9 with TRBJ2-4, with D possibly being TRBD1 or TRBD2 (6 bases each). Trimming pared 1 base from V and 0 bases from J, leaving 16 bases between. Germline CDR1 reads SEHNR; CDR2 reads FQNEAQ (reference sequence). This CDR3 region has 18 residues. As DNA, the CDR3 is TGTGCCAGCAGCTTAGAGGTGATGGGGGGCCGAGCCAAAAACATTCAGTACTTC. Translating gives CASSLEVMGGRAKNIQYF.

This clonotype was seen ten or more times. This chain connects TRBV12-3 or TRBV12-4 to TRBJ2-1; D unresolved. CDR3 size: 14 residues. Trimming took 5 bases from V and 7 from J, leaving 15 bases between them. CDR3 sequence reads: CASSAPWPSNEQFF. As DNA, the CDR3 is TGTGCCAGCAGTGCTCCGTGGCCCTCGAATGAGCAGTTCTTC.

This clonotype was recorded at least ten times. J is TRBJ2-2 and V is TRBV28, with D perhaps matching TRBD2 (6 bases). From germline, CDR1 is MDHEN and CDR2 SYDVKM. V lost 4 bases to trimming and J lost 2 bases, with 8 bases between them. There are 14 residues in the CDR3. CDR3 loop: CASSSAGNTGELFF. In DNA form, the CDR3 reads TGTGCCAGCAGTTCGGCGGGAAACACCGGGGAGCTGTTTTTT.

This chain connects TRBV20-1 to TRBJ2-4; the D is unclear. This CDR3 contains 10 residues. The germline V gene has CDR1 DFQATT and CDR2 SNEGSKA (reference sequence). V shed 1 base and J shed 9 bases, with 4 bases lying between them. As DNA, the CDR3 is TGCAGTGCTAGAGGTGGCATTCAGTACTTC. As protein: CSARGGIQYF.

There are a few counts of this clonotype. The V gene is TRBV11-1, the J gene TRBJ2-2; 14 bases fit TRBD2. The CDR3 is 16 amino acids. V lost 5 bases to trimming and J lost 8 bases; unmatched junction nucleotides: 7. The germline CDR1 and CDR2 sequences are SGHAT and FQDESV (reference sequence). The CDR3 loop is CASSPGLAGGGGELFF. The CDR3 DNA reads TGTGCCAGCAGCCCCGGACTAGCGGGAGGAGGTGGGGAGCTGTTTTTT.

This clonotype was seen only a few times. This chain connects TRBV15 to TRBJ2-1; 8 positions agree with TRBD2. The trim removed 4 bases at V and 1 base at J, leaving 3 bases unmatched. CDR3 length: 15 amino acids. The germline V gene has CDR1 LNHNV and CDR2 YYDKDF (reference sequence). CDR3 sequence: CATSNGRGSYNEQFF. The CDR3 nucleotides are TGTGCCACCAGCAACGGGAGGGGGTCCTACAATGAGCAGTTCTTC.

The chain carries TRBV7-9 and TRBJ1-4; the D gene is possibly TRBD1 (5 bases). The CDR3 has 14 residues. In germline, CDR1 is SEHNR, CDR2 FQNEAQ (reference sequence). Trimming pared 4 bases from V and 8 bases from J, leaving 14 bases between. The CDR3 protein is CASSYPGGSEKLFF. The CDR3 DNA follows: TGTGCCAGCAGCTATCCGGGGGGAAGCGAAAAACTGTTTTTT. The full variable domain, with the rest looked up from reference TRBV7-9 and TRBJ1-4, is DTGVSQNPRHKITKRGQNVTFRCDPISEHNRLYWYRQTLGQGPEFLTYFQNEAQLEKSRLLSDRFSAERPKGSFSTLEIQRTEQGDSAMYLCASSYPGGSEKLFFGSGTQLSVL.

This clonotype was observed a handful of times. The chain uses TRBV29-1 and TRBJ2-5, with TRBD1 identical over 8 bases. This CDR3 has 14 residues. Germline V gene lookup returns CDR1 SQVTM and CDR2 ANQGSEA. After removal of 7 bases from V and 4 bases from J, the junction contained 11 bases not matched to a gene. The CDR3 nucleotides are TGCAGCGCCGGACAGGGAGGAGGCGCAGAGACCCAGTACTTC. Amino acids: CSAGQGGGAETQYF. Together with reference TRBV29-1 and TRBJ2-5, the CDR3 gives the full variable domain: SAVISQKPSRDICQRGTSLTIQCQVDSQVTMMFWYRQQPGQSLTLIATANQGSEATYESGFVIDKFPISRPNLTFSTLTVSNMSPEDSSIYLCSAGQGGGAETQYFGPGTRLLVL.

The rearrangement links TRBV6-1 to TRBJ2-3, with 14 positions matching TRBD2. CDR3 length: 16 amino acids. Germline loops: CDR1 MNHNS, CDR2 SASEGT. V was clipped by 7 bases and J by 6 bases; unmatched bases: 9. CDR3 protein: CASIAGTSGRRDTQYF. The CDR3 nucleotides read TGTGCCAGCATAGCAGGGACTAGCGGGAGAAGGGATACGCAGTATTTT.

This clonotype was picked up a small number of times. The chain links TRBV29-1 to TRBJ2-7; a weak D match, TRBD2 (6 bases). This CDR3 contains 13 residues. Germline CDR1 is SQVTM and CDR2 is ANQGSEA. Deletions cut 5 bases from V and 2 bases from J, with 13 bases between. The CDR3, as DNA: TGCAGCGTTTCCGGGACTGCAACCTACGAGCAGTACTTC. It specifies CSVSGTATYEQYF.

The chain links TRBV3-2 to TRBJ2-5; the D call in the table, TRBD1, was not verified against the DNA. TRBV3-2 corresponds to a pseudogene. CDR3 length: 14 amino acids. CDR3 DNA: TGTGCCAGCAGTTTGGACAGATACCAAGAGACCCAGTACTTC. Amino acid sequence: CASSLDRYQETQYF.

In its sample, this clonotype was seen a few times. The CDR3 DNA follows: TGTGCCAGCAGCCAGGAGTCTCACCACGAGCAGTACTTC. The encoded protein is CASSQESHHEQYF. The genes are TRBV14 and TRBJ2-7, with D unclear. This CDR3 comprises 13 residues. Germline V CDR1 and CDR2: SGHDN, FVKESK. V was pared by 3 bases and J by 5 bases, with 11 bases between. The complete variable domain, with remaining parts taken from reference TRBV14 and TRBJ2-7, reads EAGVTQFPSHSVIEKGQTVTLRCDPISGHDNLYWYRRVMGKEIKFLLHFVKESKQDESGMPNNRFLAERTGGTYSTLKVQPAELEDSGVYFCASSQESHHEQYFGPGTRLTVT.

About this clonotype: It may be a read error: a sequence one base away is much more abundant. The CDR3 carries no conserved terminal phenylalanine or tryptophan, so it likely arises from a read error. J is TRBJ2-1 and V is TRBV2; TRBD2 agrees at 7 bases. Germline V CDR1 and CDR2: SNHLY, FYNNEI. This CDR3 spans 13 amino acids. With 8 bases clipped from V and 5 bases from J, the junction kept 6 bases outside the gene matches. The CDR3 DNA reads as TGTGCCAGCCAACGACTAGCCAACAATGAGCAGTTCTAC. Its protein is CASQRLANNEQFY.

The chain is built from TRBV11-3 and TRBJ2-1; D may match TRBD1 or TRBD2 (5 bases each). V lost 4 bases and J lost 6, with 22 bases in between. The CDR3 length is 17 residues. CDR1 and CDR2 from the germline V gene are SGHNT and YENEEA. The CDR3 loop reads CASSSRSGTLFGNEQFF. Here the CDR3 DNA reads TGTGCCAGCAGCTCACGATCCGGGACCCTCTTCGGCAATGAGCAGTTCTTC.

This chain joins TRBV11-2 and TRBJ2-1, with D perhaps matching TRBD2 (6 bases). V gave up 4 bases and J gave up 4 bases, with 8 bases separating them. This CDR3 has 13 amino acids. Germline V gene sequence: CDR1 SGHAT, CDR2 FQNNGV. The CDR3 sequence: CASSSGGYNEQFF. The CDR3 region has the DNA TGTGCCAGCAGCTCCGGGGGTTACAATGAGCAGTTCTTC.

This clonotype was recorded a few times. V usage is TRBV6-6 and J usage is TRBJ2-7; no firm D call. This CDR3 region has 12 residues. Germline V lookup: CDR1 MNHNY, CDR2 SVGAGI (reference sequence). V lost 4 bases and J lost 5, with 9 bases in between. The chain's CDR3 is CASSFLDNEQYF. The CDR3 DNA sequence: TGTGCCAGCAGTTTTCTTGACAACGAGCAGTACTTC.

For this clonotype: Since a much larger clone is just one base distant, this may be a read error. V gene TRBV11-2 combines with J gene TRBJ2-7; D not resolved. This CDR3 is built from 12 residues. In germline, CDR1 is SGHAT, CDR2 FQNNGV. V lost 0 bases and J lost 3, with 3 bases in between. CDR3: CASSLEDYEQYF. CDR3 DNA: TGTGCCAGCAGCTTAGAGGACTACGAGCAGTACTTC.

This sequence joins TRBV19 and TRBJ1-5; D remains ambiguous. V was cut by 5 bases and J by 5 bases, with 7 bases left in between. Germline V gives CDR1 LNHDA, CDR2 SQIVND (reference sequence). The CDR3 spans 12 residues. This chain's CDR3 is CASSHPDQPQHF. Written as DNA, the CDR3 is TGTGCCAGTAGTCATCCCGATCAGCCCCAGCATTTT.

This clonotype was seen more than once but under ten times. The chain couples TRBV7-9 to TRBJ2-2; 13 bases are a match to TRBD2. The CDR3 spans 21 residues. Germline values: CDR1 SEHNR, CDR2 FQNEAQ (reference sequence). The ends lost 2 bases at V and 2 bases at J; junction bases unmatched: 14. The CDR3 DNA is TGTGCCAGCAGCTTAAGGCCCCGAACTAGCGGGAGGGCCATTAACACCGGGGAGCTGTTTTTT. It translates to CASSLRPRTSGRAINTGELFF.